Below, 8 T cell receptor beta chains from the same sample are listed, as sequenced in a study of T cell repertoires in cytomegalovirus infection. TCRdb used MiXCR to reprocess the reads, holding one entry per CDR3 protein. The sample records some 680,000 distinct CDR3 sequences, roughly 35% being singletons. Sample: PBMCs. The origin of the receptors is a human donor in good health (CMV status not recorded). Some clones in this sample may be carry-over from other donors' samples.

This chain uses TRBV7-6 with TRBJ1-1, with a weak D call TRBD1 (5 bases). Trimming pared 5 bases from V and 1 base from J, leaving 17 bases between. CDR3 length equals 16 residues. Germline V gives CDR1 SGHVS, CDR2 FNYEAQ. The CDR3 here is CASSPQGFPENTEAFF. For the CDR3, the DNA is TGTGCCAGCAGCCCGCAGGGATTCCCCGAGAACACTGAAGCTTTCTTT. Full variable domain (rest looked up from reference TRBV7-6 and TRBJ1-1): GAGVSQSPRYKVTKRGQDVALRCDPISGHVSLYWYRQALGQGPEFLTYFNYEAQQDKSGLPNDRFSAERPEGSISTLTIQRTEQRDSAMYRCASSPQGFPENTEAFFGQGTRLTVV.

This chain uses TRBV27 with TRBJ1-4; possible D gene TRBD1, 5 bases. Per germline, CDR1 MNHEY and CDR2 SMNVEV (reference sequence). V lost 1 base to trimming and J lost 3 bases, with 9 bases between them. This CDR3 comprises 15 residues. The chain's CDR3 is CASSLFGASNEKLFF. The CDR3 bases are TGTGCCAGCAGTTTATTCGGGGCCTCTAATGAAAAACTGTTTTTT.

This clonotype was recorded a few times. V usage is TRBV7-9 and J usage is TRBJ2-1; D remains unclear. The V end was cut by 5 bases, the J end by 2 bases, with 10 bases between. Looked up from germline, CDR1 is SEHNR and CDR2 is FQNEAQ (reference sequence). CDR3 size: 14 residues. In DNA, the CDR3 is TGTGCCAGCAGCCCAGATGTCGCCTACAATGAGCAGTTCTTC. Translating gives CASSPDVAYNEQFF. Variable domain in full (rest from reference TRBV7-9 and TRBJ2-1): DTGVSQNPRHKITKRGQNVTFRCDPISEHNRLYWYRQTLGQGPEFLTYFQNEAQLEKSRLLSDRFSAERPKGSFSTLEIQRTEQGDSAMYLCASSPDVAYNEQFFGPGTRLTVL.

This chain links TRBV28 with TRBJ2-7; TRBD2 matches 10 bases. This CDR3 has 18 amino acids. Trimming cost V 4 bases and J 5 bases; bases outside gene matches: 17. The V gene's germline CDR1 is MDHEN and CDR2 SYDVKM. As DNA, the CDR3 is TGTGCCAGCAGTTCTCCCTCCCTGGCTAGCGGGAGTGTTGACGAGCAGTACTTC. Translated, it gives CASSSPSLASGSVDEQYF. Filled out from reference TRBV28 and TRBJ2-7, the complete variable domain reads DVKVTQSSRYLVKRTGEKVFLECVQDMDHENMFWYRQDPGLGLRLIYFSYDVKMKEKGDIPEGYSVSREKKERFSLILESASTNQTSMYLCASSSPSLASGSVDEQYFGPGTRLTVT.

This clonotype has at least ten counts. The rearrangement uses TRBV7-2 and TRBJ2-7; perhaps TRBD2 as D (6 bases). The V end was cut by 3 bases, the J end by 0 bases, with 12 bases between. Germline assignment: CDR1 SGHTA and CDR2 FQGNSA. The CDR3 runs to 15 residues. CDR3 nucleotides: TGTGCCAGCAGCTTCCCCGGGGGACTCTCCTACGAGCAGTACTTC. This translates into CASSFPGGLSYEQYF.

This clonotype was seen a few times. No DNA is shown, since the ends of the CDR3 on it are uncertain; the CDR3 is the one TCRdb lists. The rearrangement links TRBV2 to TRBJ1-5; the DNA was not used to check the table's D call, TRBD1. The germline gives CDR1 SNHLY, CDR2 FYNNEI. The CDR3 is 16 amino acids in total, end residues counted. CDR3 amino acids: CASSSSGPESNQPQHF.

The V call is TRBV28, the J call TRBJ1-3, with 9 bases that match TRBD1. Trimming took 4 bases from V and 4 from J; bases not matched to a gene: 8. This CDR3 comprises 16 residues. Germline V gene data show CDR1 as MDHEN and CDR2 as SYDVKM. CDR3 in amino acids: CASSSVQGAGGNTIYF. The DNA for the CDR3 is TGTGCCAGCAGTTCGGTACAGGGGGCGGGCGGAAACACCATATATTTT. The whole variable domain, filled in from reference TRBV28 and TRBJ1-3, reads DVKVTQSSRYLVKRTGEKVFLECVQDMDHENMFWYRQDPGLGLRLIYFSYDVKMKEKGDIPEGYSVSREKKERFSLILESASTNQTSMYLCASSSVQGAGGNTIYFGEGSWLTVV.

There are a few counts of this clonotype. The chain recombines TRBV28 with TRBJ1-6; 10 bases match TRBD1. The CDR3 is 14 amino acids. The V gene end was trimmed by 6 bases and the J gene end by 8 bases; junction bases not matched to a gene: 4. Germline V gene lookup returns CDR1 MDHEN and CDR2 SYDVKM. The CDR3 coding sequence is TGTGCCAGCAGACAGGGACAGGGGTATTCACCCCTCCACTTT. Residues: CASRQGQGYSPLHF.